This is a list of T cell receptor beta chains from one sample in a study of blood T cell repertoires in COVID-19. Data came from immunoSEQ multiplex PCR; TCRdb stores just in-frame clones and leaves some out. Of around 69,000 clones in the sample, about four fifths were seen once. The specimen sequenced was peripheral blood. All receptors derive from a woman aged 70-85 years with acute or convalescent COVID-19. The CDR3 runs from the conserved cysteine through the conserved F or W. Each record gives: clone size, J gene, D gene, CDR3 length, V gene, CDR3 DNA, CDR3 protein. The D gene is left open where the match is weak. Clone size is not always given. Where it is, it says once, few, many or a class for expanded clones.

>NA|TRBJ2-2|TRBD2|15|TRBV9
TGTGCCAGCAGCGTATTAGCGGGAGGGGCCGGGGAGCTGTTTTTT
CASSVLAGGAGELFF
>many|TRBJ1-1|TRBD1|15|TRBV6-5
TGTGCCAGCAGATATCCACAGGGGGCGAGGACTGAAGCTTTCTTT
CASRYPQGARTEAFF
>many|TRBJ2-7|NA|14|TRBV19
TGTGCCAGTAGTAGAGGACAGCATTTCTACGAGCAGTACTTC
CASSRGQHFYEQYF
>NA|TRBJ2-4|TRBD2|17|TRBV11-2
TGTGCCAGCAGCTTAGTGGCGGGGGGAGGAATGAAAAACATTCAGTACTTC
CASSLVAGGGMKNIQYF
>NA|TRBJ2-1|TRBD2|15|TRBV5-1
TGCGCCAGCAGCTTGGGGGGACTAGCGGGAGGTGAGCAGTTCTTC
CASSLGGLAGGEQFF
>NA|TRBJ2-1|TRBD2|14|TRBV6-5
TGTGCCAGCAGGGGACTAGCGGGAGCCAATGAGCAGTTCTTC
CASRGLAGANEQFF
>NA|TRBJ2-7|NA|13|TRBV7-8
TGTGCCAGCAGCCGGAGTCACTACTACGAGCAGTACTTC
CASSRSHYYEQYF
>NA|TRBJ2-1|TRBD2|16|TRBV19
TGTGCCAGTATGCGACCGGGACTAGCGGGATCCAATGAGCAGTTCTTC
CASMRPGLAGSNEQFF
>NA|TRBJ1-1|TRBD1|15|TRBV28
TGTGCCAGCAGAGGACAGGGGAGAGTGGTAACTGAAGCTTTCTTT
CASRGQGRVVTEAFF
>NA|TRBJ1-6|NA|12|TRBV28
TGTGCCAGCAAAGGAGGAAGTTCACCCCTCCACTTT
CASKGGSSPLHF
>NA|TRBJ2-7|TRBD2|18|TRBV10-1
TGCGCCACCGAACCTCCGGGACTAGCGGGAGAGTGGGGACACGAGCAGTACTTC
CATEPPGLAGEWGHEQYF
>NA|TRBJ1-1|NA|15|TRBV5-1
TGCGCCAGCAGCACGAACGCGGGGGTAGGCACTGAAGCTTTCTTT
CASSTNAGVGTEAFF
>NA|TRBJ2-7|TRBD2|15|TRBV5-6
TGTGCCAGCAGCTTGTGGCTAGCGGGAGTTTACGAGCAGTACTTC
CASSLWLAGVYEQYF
>NA|TRBJ2-7|NA|12|TRBV10-1
TGCGCCAGCTCCCCAGGGACTTCCGAGCAGTACTTC
CASSPGTSEQYF
>NA|TRBJ1-5|TRBD1|14|TRBV25-1
TGTGCCAGCAGTGAAACAGGGGACTATCAGCCCCAGCATTTT
CASSETGDYQPQHF
>NA|TRBJ1-1|NA|15|TRBV28
TGTGCCAGCAGTTTTGCGGGTCCGCTGAACACTGAAGCTTTCTTT
CASSFAGPLNTEAFF
>once|TRBJ2-7|TRBD2|18|TRBV6-2/TRBV6-3
TGTGCCAGCAGTCGCCGTGGTAGCGGGAGGACTGGGGCCTACGAGCAGTACTTC
CASSRRGSGRTGAYEQYF
>NA|TRBJ1-2|NA|14|TRBV2
TGTGCCAGCAGTGAAAGAGAGTCTAACTATGGCTACACCTTC
CASSERESNYGYTF
>NA|TRBJ2-7|NA|13|TRBV2
TGTGCCACCAAGAAGACTAGTCCCCCCGAGCAGTACTTC
CATKKTSPPEQYF
>few|TRBJ1-2|TRBD1|15|TRBV7-2
TGTGCCAGCAGCTTAGGGGACAGGGCTAACTATGGCTACACCTTC
CASSLGDRANYGYTF
>NA|TRBJ2-7|NA|16|TRBV20-1
TGCAGTGCTAGTCGACTGGGACAACCTAGCTCCTACGAGCAGTACTTC
CSASRLGQPSSYEQYF
>NA|TRBJ1-5|NA|16|TRBV19
TGTGCCAGTCGCCCTGCCCCCGGGAATAGCAATCAGCCCCAGCATTTT
CASRPAPGNSNQPQHF
>NA|TRBJ1-4|TRBD1|15|TRBV6-2/TRBV6-3
TGTGCCAGCGGTTCCCTACAGGGGTCATTTGAAAAACTGTTTTTT
CASGSLQGSFEKLFF
>NA|TRBJ1-3|NA|15|TRBV4-2
TGTGCCAGCAGCCAAGATGGCACAAATGGAAACACCATATATTTT
CASSQDGTNGNTIYF
>NA|TRBJ1-5|TRBD1|16|TRBV5-1
TGCGCCAGCAGCCTCGGGACAGGGGGGATGGAGCAGCCCCAGCATTTT
CASSLGTGGMEQPQHF
>NA|TRBJ1-2|TRBD1|13|TRBV5-6
TGTGCCAGCAGCTTGGGCCAGGGGGCTGGCTACACCTTC
CASSLGQGAGYTF